The clone carrying this T cell receptor beta chain was seen at least ten times. The entry originates in a study of T cells after yellow fever vaccination. The CDR3 has 18 residues. V was pared by 4 bases and J by 2 bases, with 14 bases of the junction left unmatched. Germline assignment: CDR1 SGHAT and CDR2 FQNNGV. TCRdb processed the 5' RACE reads anew with MiXCR; each CDR3 protein has one entry. The sample holds approximately 250,000 distinct CDR3 sequences, 5.2% seen once. The clonotype originates from a man in his late teens or twenties who received the YFV17D yellow fever vaccine. The rearrangement uses TRBV11-2 and TRBJ2-3, with 8 bases identical to TRBD2. The sample in question was CD4+ T cells sorted from PBMCs, obtained on the day of the yellow fever booster vaccination. CDR3 loop: CASSSPQGGGSPTDTQYF. CDR3 coding DNA: TGTGCCAGCAGCTCCCCACAGGGCGGGGGGTCCCCCACAGATACGCAGTATTTT.